A single sample is the source of the 32 T cell receptor beta chains below, sequenced in a study of T-cell memory formation after mild COVID-19. Using its own MiXCR run on the 5' RACE reads, TCRdb lists one record per CDR3 protein. There are around 340,000 distinct CDR3 sequences in the sample; around 21% occur only once, and 12% lies in the top ten. The sample taken for sequencing was PBMCs or a T cell subset sorted from them (not recorded which). The receptors were sampled from an adult woman who had mild COVID-19 (a few samples of this study predate the infection). Cell type and time point are not known.

The chain couples TRBV12-3 or TRBV12-4 to TRBJ2-7; D gene uncertain. This CDR3 has 12 residues. The germline V and J ends were trimmed by 2 bases and 6 bases, with 8 bases remaining between them. The CDR3 sequence is CASSLLGPEQYF. As DNA, the CDR3 is TGTGCCAGCAGTTTACTGGGTCCCGAGCAGTACTTC.

This clonotype was counted between two and nine times. V usage is TRBV29-1 and J usage is TRBJ2-3; 7 bases line up with TRBD1. Germline CDR1 and CDR2: SQVTM and ANQGSEA. The CDR3 is 11 residues long. V shed 6 bases, J shed 6 bases, and the junction held 3 bases outside the gene matches. Here the CDR3 DNA reads TGCAGCGTGATACAGGGGGATACGCAGTATTTT. This codes for CSVIQGDTQYF.

The chain recombines TRBV19 with TRBJ1-1; D unresolved. From germline, CDR1 is LNHDA and CDR2 SQIVND (reference sequence). Trimming left V 3 bases short and J 8 bases short, with 13 bases between. The CDR3 sequence is 13 residues long. The CDR3 sequence is CASSIVPEEEAFF. For the CDR3, the DNA is TGTGCCAGTAGTATTGTTCCCGAGGAGGAAGCTTTCTTT.

The J gene is TRBJ2-1, the V gene TRBV20-1; 8 bases are shared with TRBD1. The ends lost 4 bases at V and 9 bases at J; junction bases unmatched: 11. The germline V gene encodes CDR1 DFQATT and CDR2 SNEGSKA (reference sequence). This CDR3 has 14 residues. CDR3 sequence reads: CSAKRTGFSGEQFF. DNA of the CDR3: TGCAGTGCTAAGAGGACAGGGTTTTCTGGTGAGCAGTTCTTC.

The chain carries TRBV7-2 and TRBJ2-7; D call uncertain. Germline V gene data show CDR1 as SGHTA and CDR2 as FQGNSA. V lost 4 bases to trimming and J lost 1 base, with 8 bases between them. The CDR3 consists of 13 residues. This CDR3 reads CASSSRISYEQYF. The CDR3 DNA reads TGTGCCAGCAGCTCTAGGATTTCCTACGAGCAGTACTTC.

V usage is TRBV29-1 and J usage is TRBJ2-3, with 7 nucleotides matching TRBD2. The V and J ends lost 4 bases and 3 bases, in that order; junction bases with no gene match: 10. The CDR3 length is 15 residues. Germline V gene lookup returns CDR1 SQVTM and CDR2 ANQGSEA. The CDR3 DNA reads TGCAGCGTTGTGCCCGGGAGGTTGGTAACAGATACGCAGTATTTT. Translation gives CSVVPGRLVTDTQYF.

The chain couples TRBV13 to TRBJ2-1, with TRBD2 as a possible D gene (7 bases). The CDR3 loop spans 16 amino acids. The V and J ends lost 2 bases and 9 bases respectively, with 20 bases between them. Per germline, CDR1 PRHDT and CDR2 FYEKMQ (reference sequence). CDR3 sequence (DNA): TGTGCCAGCAGCTTACCCTCGGGGGGCGGAGGGCGTGAGCAGTTCTTC. Encoded protein: CASSLPSGGGGREQFF. Full variable domain (rest looked up from reference TRBV13 and TRBJ2-1): AAGVIQSPRHLIKEKRETATLKCYPIPRHDTVYWYQQGPGQDPQFLISFYEKMQSDKGSIPDRFSAQQFSDYHSELNMSSLELGDSALYFCASSLPSGGGGREQFFGPGTRLTVL.

This clonotype has just a few counts. The chain employs TRBV20-1 and TRBJ2-7, with 11 bases aligning to TRBD2. The CDR3 length is 16 residues. Losses at the gene ends were 0 bases for V and 4 bases for J; bases not matched to a gene: 8. From germline, CDR1 is DFQATT and CDR2 SNEGSKA (reference sequence). This chain's CDR3 is CSARDLLAGGHYEQYF. The CDR3 coding sequence is TGCAGTGCTAGAGATCTGCTAGCGGGGGGCCATTACGAGCAGTACTTC.

The V call is TRBV20-1, the J call TRBJ2-4; perhaps D is TRBD1 or TRBD2 (6 bases each). Trimming left V 4 bases short and J 7 bases short, with 11 bases between. Per germline, CDR1 DFQATT and CDR2 SNEGSKA (reference sequence). The CDR3 contains 12 residues. The CDR3 region has the DNA TGCAGTGCTACCACGGGGGCGAACATTCAGTACTTC. Its translation is CSATTGANIQYF.

The chain carries TRBV6-5 and TRBJ2-3, with 9 nucleotides matching TRBD2. V was pared by 0 bases and J by 2 bases, with 6 bases of the junction left unmatched. The length of the CDR3 is 17 residues. From germline, CDR1 is MNHEY and CDR2 SVGAGI. The CDR3 reads CASSYSPSGDYTDTQYF. CDR3 sequence (DNA): TGTGCCAGCAGTTACTCCCCTAGCGGGGACTACACAGATACGCAGTATTTT.

This clonotype was seen more than once but under ten times. The chain carries TRBV5-1 and TRBJ2-2; 16 bases fit TRBD2. From germline, CDR1 is SGHRS and CDR2 YFSETQ. V shed 4 bases, J shed 4 bases, and the junction held 7 bases outside the gene matches. The CDR3 covers 18 residues. This CDR3 is CASSAGLAGGPVTGELFF. DNA for the CDR3: TGCGCCAGCAGCGCGGGACTAGCGGGGGGGCCGGTCACCGGGGAGCTGTTTTTT.

This clonotype occurred a few times. The chain employs TRBV18 and TRBJ2-1; tentative D call: TRBD2 (6 bases). Germline lookup yields CDR1 KGHSH and CDR2 LQKENI. Trimming left V 5 bases short and J 10 bases short, with 9 bases between. The CDR3 spans 11 residues. The DNA for the CDR3 is TGTGCCAGCTCATACGGACTAGAGCAGTTCTTC. Translated: CASSYGLEQFF.

The sample holds a few counts of this clonotype. The rearrangement uses TRBV5-1 and TRBJ2-7; 10 bases agree with TRBD2. The CDR3 runs to 18 residues. Germline trimming cut 0 bases from V and 4 bases from J; bases unmatched to any gene: 13. From germline, CDR1 is SGHRS and CDR2 YFSETQ. The CDR3 DNA sequence: TGCGCCAGCAGCTTGGATTGGCGGACTAGCGGTATGAAGTACGAGCAGTACTTC. Residues: CASSLDWRTSGMKYEQYF.

About this clonotype itself: One end of the junction fails to match germline, which may point to a read error. The V gene is TRBV20-1, the J gene TRBJ2-1; D remains unclear. The CDR3 loop spans 10 amino acids. The germline gives CDR1 DFQATT, CDR2 SNEGSKA (reference sequence). The CDR3 is CSAPLDVERF. The CDR3, as DNA: TGCAGTGCCCCCCTAGATGTGGAGCGCTTC.

Remarks on this clonotype: One junction end disagrees with the germline gene, perhaps due to a read error. The chain links TRBV24-1 to TRBJ2-3; D is unclear. Germline CDR1 is KGHDR and CDR2 is SFDVKD. The CDR3 extends over 11 amino acids. CDR3 amino acids: CDTSQGDTQYF. The CDR3 DNA reads as TGTGACACCAGCCAAGGGGATACGCAGTATTTT.

This chain uses TRBV3-2 with TRBJ2-7; TRBD1, the D gene given by the table, was not confirmed from the DNA. TRBV3-2 constitutes a pseudogene. The CDR3 runs 16 residues. The chain's CDR3 is CASSQYTGVRDGEQYF. The CDR3 nucleotides read TGTGCCAGCAGCCAATACACTGGGGTGAGGGACGGCGAGCAGTACTTC.

This clonotype was picked up many times. J is TRBJ2-1 and V is TRBV19; TRBD1 agrees at 10 bases. Germline values: CDR1 LNHDA, CDR2 SQIVND (reference sequence). Trimming cost V 0 bases and J 16 bases; bases outside gene matches: 21. CDR3 length equals 18 residues. The CDR3 nucleotides read TGTGCCAGTAGTATAGATCTTCTACACTCGGGACAGGGGACTGTTCGATTCTTC. Its protein product is CASSIDLLHSGQGTVRFF.

V gene TRBV30 combines with J gene TRBJ2-1, with 7 bases identical to TRBD1. CDR1 is GTSNPN and CDR2 is SVGIG in the germline V gene (reference sequence). The CDR3 runs to 16 residues. Germline trimming cut 1 base from V and 3 bases from J; bases unmatched to any gene: 9. CDR3 bases: TGTGCCTGGAGTGGGGGTGGCGACAGGGACTACAATGAGCAGTTCTTC. Amino acids: CAWSGGGDRDYNEQFF.

The CDR3 sequence is CASSPYPLGQVGSNEQFF. CDR3 coding DNA: TGTGCCAGCAGCCCGTACCCTCTCGGGCAGGTCGGCAGCAATGAGCAGTTCTTC. The chain joins TRBV9 to TRBJ2-1, with D unresolved. Germline-derived CDR1 and CDR2 are SGDLS and YYNGEE. The CDR3 runs 18 residues. Trimming shortened V by 4 bases and J by 6 bases, and 26 bases separated the two germline ends.

CDR3 amino acids: CATSVGGPPYEQYF. The CDR3 coding sequence is TGTGCCACCAGTGTGGGGGGTCCTCCCTACGAGCAGTACTTC. This chain joins TRBV24-1 and TRBJ2-7; maybe TRBD2 (6 bases). V was cut by 5 bases and J by 2 bases, with 12 bases left in between. The CDR3 length is 14 residues. Germline V gene sequence: CDR1 KGHDR, CDR2 SFDVKD.

This clonotype was seen at least ten times. V and J are TRBV7-9 and TRBJ2-3; 13 bases fit TRBD2. J gave up 5 bases and V 6 bases, and 8 bases lay outside the gene matches. The CDR3 has 16 amino acids. The germline V gene encodes CDR1 SEHNR and CDR2 FQNEAQ (reference sequence). The CDR3 bases are TGTGCCAGCAGTTCTTGGACTAGCGGGAGAGGAGATACGCAGTATTTT. It codes for CASSSWTSGRGDTQYF.

This clonotype occurred once. The J gene is TRBJ1-6, the V gene TRBV27; a possible D gene is TRBD1 (5 bases). Trimming shortened V by 6 bases and J by 5 bases, and 8 bases separated the two germline ends. The CDR3 spans 13 residues. CDR1 and CDR2 from the germline V gene are MNHEY and SMNVEV (reference sequence). CDR3 sequence: CASRWGDNSPLHF. The CDR3 DNA follows: TGTGCCAGCAGGTGGGGGGATAATTCACCCCTCCACTTT.

The chain combines TRBV28 with TRBJ2-3; unclear D gene. There are 17 residues in the CDR3. In germline, CDR1 is MDHEN, CDR2 SYDVKM. Trimming took 3 bases from V and 0 from J, leaving 16 bases between them. Here the CDR3 reads CASSLDRPSPSTDTQYF. CDR3 nucleotides: TGTGCCAGCAGTTTGGACCGCCCCAGTCCGAGCACAGATACGCAGTATTTT.

This chain links TRBV11-2 with TRBJ1-2, with 10 bases matching TRBD1. The CDR3 is 17 residues long. J gave up 1 base and V 1 base, and 6 bases lay outside the gene matches. Looked up from germline, CDR1 is SGHAT and CDR2 is FQNNGV. The CDR3 protein is CASSLGTGGMNNYGYTF. The CDR3 DNA is TGTGCCAGCAGCTTAGGGACAGGGGGTATGAATAACTATGGCTACACCTTC.

Many counts were recorded for this clonotype. Germline is not matched at one junction end, which may reflect a read error. V gene TRBV28 combines with J gene TRBJ1-5; the D gene is possibly TRBD1 (6 bases). The CDR3 is 15 amino acids. Germline V gene data show CDR1 as MDHEN and CDR2 as SYDVKM. The CDR3 sequence is CASRLYRDIYQPQHF. CDR3 nucleotides: TGTGCCAGCAGATTATACCGGGACATTTATCAGCCCCAGCATTTT.

The table lists this clonotype with a few counts. The V gene is TRBV29-1, the J gene TRBJ2-1, with D possibly being TRBD2 (6 bases). V dropped 0 bases and J dropped 2 bases, with 14 bases sitting between them. Germline CDR1 and CDR2: SQVTM and ANQGSEA. CDR3 size: 16 residues. The DNA for the CDR3 is TGCAGCGTTGAAGATCGTACCGGGAGTACCTACAATGAGCAGTTCTTC. It yields the protein CSVEDRTGSTYNEQFF.

The V call is TRBV12-5, the J call TRBJ2-1; D assignment may be TRBD1 or TRBD2 (5 bases each). From germline, CDR1 is LGHNT and CDR2 FRNRAP. Trimming took 5 bases from V and 9 from J, leaving 11 bases between them. The CDR3 runs to 12 residues. CDR3 in DNA: TGTGCTAGTGGTGACCGGGGCGGTGAGCAGTTCTTC. Its protein product is CASGDRGGEQFF.

This clonotype appeared a few times. V and J are TRBV2 and TRBJ2-7; perhaps TRBD1 as D (5 bases). V was cut by 3 bases and J by 2 bases, with 14 bases left in between. CDR1 and CDR2 (germline): SNHLY, FYNNEI. CDR3 length: 15 amino acids. The CDR3 region is CASSDSGRAAYEQYF. CDR3 nucleotides: TGTGCCAGCAGTGACTCCGGCAGGGCCGCCTACGAGCAGTACTTC.

The gene calls are TRBV12-3 or TRBV12-4 and TRBJ2-7; 8 bases fit TRBD1. J lost 5 bases, V lost 4 bases, and 4 bases had no gene match. CDR3 size: 13 residues. CDR3 DNA: TGTGCCAGCAGTTCTACGGACAGGGACGAGCAGTACTTC. It specifies CASSSTDRDEQYF.

The CDR3 bases are TGTGCCACCCGACAGGGGTCTGGTGGCTACACCTTC. Amino acid sequence: CATRQGSGGYTF. This sequence joins TRBV19 and TRBJ1-2; 8 bases fit TRBD1. With 10 bases clipped from V and 7 bases from J, the junction kept 8 bases outside the gene matches. The germline V gene encodes CDR1 LNHDA and CDR2 SQIVND (reference sequence). This CDR3 has 12 residues.

This clonotype was seen a few times. J is TRBJ2-7 and V is TRBV7-8; D unresolved. This CDR3 spans 17 amino acids. The germline V gene has CDR1 SGHVS and CDR2 FQNEAQ. V dropped 1 base and J dropped 2 bases, with 18 bases sitting between them. Here the CDR3 DNA reads TGTGCCAGCAGCTTAGATTTGCTGCTTATGTCCACCTACGAGCAGTACTTC. Protein sequence: CASSLDLLLMSTYEQYF. Based on the CDR3 plus reference TRBV7-8 and TRBJ2-7, the full variable domain is GAGVSQSPRYKVAKRGQDVALRCDPISGHVSLFWYQQALGQGPEFLTYFQNEAQLDKSGLPSDRFFAERPEGSVSTLKIQRTQQEDSAVYLCASSLDLLLMSTYEQYFGPGTRLTVT.

This clonotype showed up just a few times. The CDR3 here is CASSLTRGRYF. The CDR3 nucleotides read TGTGCCAGCAGCTTAACGAGGGGTCGGTATTTT. This chain uses TRBV7-9 with TRBJ2-3, with D possibly called TRBD1 or TRBD2 (5 bases each). Per germline, CDR1 SEHNR and CDR2 FQNEAQ (reference sequence). V was shortened by 2 bases and J by 14 bases, with 11 bases between the two germline ends. This CDR3 is built from 11 residues.